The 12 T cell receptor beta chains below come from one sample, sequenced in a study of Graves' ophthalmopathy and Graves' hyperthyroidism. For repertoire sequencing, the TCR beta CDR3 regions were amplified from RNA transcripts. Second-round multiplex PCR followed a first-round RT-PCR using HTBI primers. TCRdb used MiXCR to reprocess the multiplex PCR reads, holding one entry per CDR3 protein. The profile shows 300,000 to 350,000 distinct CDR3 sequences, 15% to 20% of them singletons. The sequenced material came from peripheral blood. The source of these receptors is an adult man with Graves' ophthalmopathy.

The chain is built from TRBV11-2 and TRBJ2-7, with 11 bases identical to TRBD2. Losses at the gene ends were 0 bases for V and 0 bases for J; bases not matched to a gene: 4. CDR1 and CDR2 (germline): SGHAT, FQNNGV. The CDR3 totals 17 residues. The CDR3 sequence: CASSLDVAGGYSYEQYF. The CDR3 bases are TGTGCCAGCAGCTTAGATGTAGCGGGAGGGTACTCCTACGAGCAGTACTTC.

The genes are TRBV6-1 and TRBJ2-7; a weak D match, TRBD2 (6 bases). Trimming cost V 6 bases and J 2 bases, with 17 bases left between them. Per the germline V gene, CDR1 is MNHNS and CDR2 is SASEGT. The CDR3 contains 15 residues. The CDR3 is CASSASGDFTYEQYF. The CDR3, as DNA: TGTGCCAGCAGCGCAAGTGGGGACTTTACCTACGAGCAGTACTTC.

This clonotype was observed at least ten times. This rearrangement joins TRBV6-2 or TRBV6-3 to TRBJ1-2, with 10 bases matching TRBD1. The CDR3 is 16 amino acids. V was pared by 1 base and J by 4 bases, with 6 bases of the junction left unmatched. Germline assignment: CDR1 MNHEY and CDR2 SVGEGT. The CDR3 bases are TGTGCCAGCAGTTACTGGGGGACAGGGGACATCTATGGCTACACCTTC. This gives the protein CASSYWGTGDIYGYTF.

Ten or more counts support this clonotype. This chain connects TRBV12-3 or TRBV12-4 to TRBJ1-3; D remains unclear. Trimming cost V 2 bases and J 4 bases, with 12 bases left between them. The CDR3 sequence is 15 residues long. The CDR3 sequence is CASSLYDGFGNTIYF. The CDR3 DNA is TGTGCCAGCAGTTTATATGACGGCTTCGGAAACACCATATATTTT.

In nucleotides, the CDR3 is TGTGCCAGCAGTTCGTGGACTAGCTCGGTCTACGAGCAGTACTTC. Protein product: CASSSWTSSVYEQYF. The rearrangement links TRBV12-3 or TRBV12-4 to TRBJ2-7, with 8 bases that match TRBD2. Trimming took 4 bases from V and 3 from J; bases not matched to a gene: 8. The CDR3 covers 15 residues.

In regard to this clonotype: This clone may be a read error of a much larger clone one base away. CDR3 sequence (DNA): TGTGCCACCAGCAGTTCCGACAGCATTTATAGCTATCAGCCCCAGCATTTT. This translates into CATSSSDSIYSYQPQHF. This chain connects TRBV15 to TRBJ1-5, with D perhaps TRBD1 (5 bases). Germline V gene lookup returns CDR1 LNHNV and CDR2 YYDKDF (reference sequence). The CDR3 totals 17 residues.

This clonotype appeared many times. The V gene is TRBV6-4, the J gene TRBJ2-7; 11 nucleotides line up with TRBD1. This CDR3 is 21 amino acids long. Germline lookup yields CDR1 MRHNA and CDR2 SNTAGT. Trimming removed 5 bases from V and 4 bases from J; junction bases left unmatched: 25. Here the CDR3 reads CASSTNSPGQGVPIFGYEQYF. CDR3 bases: TGTGCCAGCAGTACCAACAGTCCGGGACAGGGGGTCCCCATCTTCGGGTACGAGCAGTACTTC.

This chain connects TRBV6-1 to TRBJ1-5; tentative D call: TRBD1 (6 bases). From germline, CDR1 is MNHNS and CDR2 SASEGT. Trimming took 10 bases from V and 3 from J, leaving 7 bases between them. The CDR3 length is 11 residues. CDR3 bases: TGTGCCACAGGGGTCAATCAGCCCCAGCATTTT. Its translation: CATGVNQPQHF.

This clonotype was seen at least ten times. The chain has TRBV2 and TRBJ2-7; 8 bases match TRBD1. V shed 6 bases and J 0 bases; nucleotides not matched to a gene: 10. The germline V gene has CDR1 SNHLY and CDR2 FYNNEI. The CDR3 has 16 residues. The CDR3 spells CASSYLTGATSYEQYF. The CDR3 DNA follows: TGTGCCAGCAGCTATTTGACAGGGGCCACCTCCTACGAGCAGTACTTC.

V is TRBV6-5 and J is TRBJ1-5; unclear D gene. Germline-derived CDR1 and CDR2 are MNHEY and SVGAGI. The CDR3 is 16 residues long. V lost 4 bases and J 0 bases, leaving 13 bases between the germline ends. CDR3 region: CASSSPGTYSNQPQHF. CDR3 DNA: TGTGCCAGCAGTTCGCCGGGAACCTATAGCAATCAGCCCCAGCATTTT.

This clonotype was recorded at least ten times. The CDR3 region has the DNA TGTGCCAGCAGCTTAGCGCTCCGGGAGGCAGACGAGCAGTACTTC. It encodes CASSLALREADEQYF. The chain employs TRBV7-8 and TRBJ2-7, with 7 positions matching TRBD2. CDR3 length: 15 amino acids. The germline CDR1 and CDR2 sequences are SGHVS and FQNEAQ. Trimming at V came to 0 bases and at J to 5 bases, leaving 7 bases not matched to a gene.

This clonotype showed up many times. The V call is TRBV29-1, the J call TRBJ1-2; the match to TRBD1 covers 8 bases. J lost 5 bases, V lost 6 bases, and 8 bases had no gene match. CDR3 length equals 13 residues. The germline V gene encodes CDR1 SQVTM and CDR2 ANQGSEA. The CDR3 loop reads CSVLTGEVYGYTF. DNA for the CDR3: TGCAGCGTGCTGACAGGGGAGGTTTATGGCTACACCTTC. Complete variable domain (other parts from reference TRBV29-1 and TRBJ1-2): SAVISQKPSRDICQRGTSLTIQCQVDSQVTMMFWYRQQPGQSLTLIATANQGSEATYESGFVIDKFPISRPNLTFSTLTVSNMSPEDSSIYLCSVLTGEVYGYTFGSGTRLTVV.